A selection of T cell receptor beta chains follows, all from one sample in a study of PD-1 blockade in classical Hodgkin lymphoma. Assay: immunoSEQ multiplex PCR; the TCRdb copy retains only in-frame clones and omits some. The sample contains over 85,000 clones, roughly 80% of which appear only once. The sequenced sample was peripheral blood mononuclear cells (PBMCs), obtained before the second cycle of nivolumab. The origin of the receptors is a human donor with classical Hodgkin lymphoma. The CDR3 runs from the conserved cysteine through the conserved F or W. A D gene is named only where the DNA matches it firmly. Rows give clone size only sometimes, using once, few, many, or a class for an expanded clone.

d_gene,j_gene,abundance,v_gene,CDR3aa,CDR3nt
.,TRBJ2-5,.,TRBV12-5,CASGHWETQYF,TGTGCTAGTGGTCACTGGGAGACCCAGTACTTC
.,TRBJ2-6,.,TRBV12-5,CASGLVLGGLGANVLTF,TGTGCTAGTGGTTTGGTACTTGGGGGGCTTGGGGCCAACGTCCTGACTTTC
.,TRBJ2-5,.,TRBV7-6,CASSLGGGNPQETQYF,TGTGCCAGCAGCTTAGGGGGCGGGAACCCCCAAGAGACCCAGTACTTC
.,TRBJ2-1,.,TRBV4-1,CASSVGELRDEQFF,TGCGCCAGCAGTGTGGGCGAACTACGGGATGAGCAGTTCTTC
.,TRBJ1-2,.,TRBV5-1,CASSSATGDHYGYTF,TGCGCCAGCAGCTCCGCGACAGGAGACCACTATGGCTACACCTTC
TRBD2,TRBJ2-5,.,TRBV4-1,CASSLGGLAGETQYF,TGCGCCAGCAGCCTAGGAGGACTAGCGGGAGAGACCCAGTACTTC
TRBD2,TRBJ2-5,.,TRBV2,CASSDELAGVETQYF,TGTGCCAGCAGCGACGAACTAGCGGGGGTCGAGACCCAGTACTTC
.,TRBJ1-1,.,TRBV6-5,CASSYRLYTEAFF,TGTGCCAGCAGTTACCGGCTTTACACTGAAGCTTTCTTT
TRBD2,TRBJ2-3,few,TRBV5-1,CASSLELAGGDTQYF,TGCGCCAGCAGCTTGGAACTAGCGGGAGGGGATACGCAGTATTTT
.,TRBJ1-2,.,TRBV10-3,CAISETSGATRYGYTF,TGTGCCATCAGTGAAACATCAGGGGCGACCCGCTATGGCTACACCTTC
.,TRBJ1-2,.,TRBV7-8,CASSPKRGDRFGGYTF,TGTGCCAGCAGCCCAAAGCGGGGCGACAGGTTCGGCGGCTACACCTTC
TRBD1,TRBJ2-7,.,TRBV28,CASSLTATGAYEQYF,TGTGCCAGCAGTTTGACCGCTACAGGGGCGTACGAGCAGTACTTC
.,TRBJ2-1,once,TRBV28,CASSLWDEQFF,TGTGCCAGCAGTTTGTGGGATGAGCAGTTCTTC
.,TRBJ2-5,.,TRBV5-1,CASSLDIGETQYF,TGCGCCAGCAGCTTAGACATCGGAGAGACCCAGTACTTC
TRBD2,TRBJ2-5,.,TRBV19,CASSPIMSGKETQYF,TGTGCCAGTAGCCCCATCATGAGCGGGAAGGAGACCCAGTACTTC
.,TRBJ2-2,.,TRBV5-1,CASSLRADNTGELFF,TGCGCCAGCAGCTTAAGGGCAGATAACACCGGGGAGCTGTTTTTT
TRBD1,TRBJ1-2,.,TRBV11-2,CASSLDRDRVYGYTF,TGTGCCAGCAGCCTAGACCGGGACAGGGTCTATGGCTACACCTTC
TRBD1,TRBJ1-1,few,TRBV5-4,CASSSGDRQNTEAFF,TGTGCCAGCAGCTCGGGGGACAGGCAGAACACTGAAGCTTTCTTT
.,TRBJ1-1,.,TRBV15,CATSPEALTNTEAFF,TGTGCCACCAGCCCCGAGGCTCTCACGAACACTGAAGCTTTCTTT
TRBD2,TRBJ2-1,.,TRBV4-2,CASSQASGGGPLNEQFF,TGTGCCAGCAGCCAAGCTAGCGGGGGTGGCCCTTTGAATGAGCAGTTCTTC
TRBD1,TRBJ2-7,.,TRBV19,CASSIAQGMYEQYF,TGTGCCAGTAGTATAGCACAGGGGATGTACGAGCAGTACTTC
TRBD2,TRBJ2-7,.,TRBV19,CASSIAASGTYEQYF,TGTGCCAGTAGTATCGCGGCTAGCGGTACCTACGAGCAGTACTTC
.,TRBJ2-1,.,TRBV9,CASTFPRLEQFF,TGTGCCAGCACCTTCCCGAGGCTTGAGCAGTTCTTC
TRBD2,TRBJ2-7,.,TRBV5-6,CASSSLAGVIWEQYF,TGTGCCAGCAGCTCACTAGCGGGAGTAATATGGGAGCAGTACTTC
TRBD2,TRBJ2-3,few,TRBV6-4,CASSPTSGSTDTQYF,TGTGCCAGCAGTCCGACTAGCGGGAGCACAGATACGCAGTATTTT
TRBD1,TRBJ1-5,.,TRBV28,CASSSAGTGMGQPQHF,TGTGCCAGCAGTAGTGCCGGGACAGGGATGGGTCAGCCCCAGCATTTT
.,TRBJ2-1,few,TRBV18,CASSPGSEQFF,TGTGCCAGCTCACCGGGATCAGAGCAGTTCTTC
.,TRBJ2-7,.,TRBV11-2,CASSIIRGGSNEQYF,TGTGCCAGCAGCATAATCAGGGGCGGGTCCAACGAGCAGTACTTC
TRBD2,TRBJ2-3,.,TRBV7-3,CASSLSTGGRDTQYF,TGTGCCAGCAGCTTGTCGACGGGAGGTCGAGATACGCAGTATTTT
TRBD2,TRBJ2-1,.,TRBV9,CASSVSGSSYNEQFF,TGTGCCAGCAGCGTTAGCGGGAGTTCCTACAATGAGCAGTTCTTC
.,TRBJ2-1,.,TRBV21-1,CASSRDLQVHNEQFF,TGTGCCAGCAGCAGGGACTTACAAGTACACAATGAGCAGTTCTTC
TRBD1,TRBJ2-3,.,TRBV5-1,CASSLLRQGSTDTQYF,TGCGCCAGCAGCTTGTTAAGACAGGGAAGCACAGATACGCAGTATTTT
.,TRBJ1-5,.,TRBV11-3,CASSPIDKQAAEISNQPQHF,TGTGCCAGCAGCCCCATTGACAAGCAGGCCGCTGAGATTAGCAATCAGCCCCAGCATTTT
.,TRBJ1-1,few,TRBV9,CASSVISGGEAFF,TGTGCCAGCAGCGTAATTAGTGGAGGTGAAGCTTTCTTT
.,TRBJ1-1,.,TRBV6-1,CASTSTGRVEAFF,TGTGCCAGCACCTCTACAGGGAGGGTTGAAGCTTTCTTT
.,TRBJ1-2,.,TRBV4-1,CASSQDGLLAFSGDYGYTF,TGCGCCAGCAGCCAAGATGGGCTTTTGGCTTTTTCCGGCGACTATGGCTACACCTTC
TRBD1,TRBJ2-1,.,TRBV19,CASSFRRDRLNNEQFF,TGTGCCAGTAGCTTCCGCCGGGACAGGCTCAACAATGAGCAGTTCTTC
TRBD1,TRBJ2-2,.,TRBV10-3,CAISLTGQGTGELFF,TGTGCCATCAGCTTGACAGGGCAAGGCACCGGGGAGCTGTTTTTT
.,TRBJ2-1,.,TRBV7-8,CASSLVGGYNEQFF,TGTGCCAGCAGCTTAGTGGGGGGTTACAATGAGCAGTTCTTC
.,TRBJ2-3,.,TRBV7-2,CASSAEWGTQYF,TGTGCCAGCAGCGCAGAGTGGGGTACGCAGTATTTT
.,TRBJ2-5,.,TRBV30,CAWQAGPRTQYF,TGTGCCTGGCAGGCGGGCCCCCGGACCCAGTACTTC
.,TRBJ2-1,.,TRBV21-1,CASSKVGFGYNEQFF,TGTGCCAGCAGCAAAGTTGGGTTCGGCTACAATGAGCAGTTCTTC
TRBD1,TRBJ2-1,few,TRBV5-6,CASSLQGAYNEQFF,TGTGCCAGCAGCTTGCAGGGGGCTTACAATGAGCAGTTCTTC
.,TRBJ1-5,few,TRBV5-8,CASSSGAGFGQPQHF,TGTGCCAGCAGCTCCGGCGCAGGGTTCGGTCAGCCCCAGCATTTT
.,TRBJ1-1,.,TRBV5-5,CASSWGPLVTEAFF,TGTGCCAGCAGCTGGGGACCTTTGGTCACTGAAGCTTTCTTT
TRBD1,TRBJ1-4,.,TRBV11-1,CASSWDRNEKLFF,TGTGCCAGCAGCTGGGACAGGAATGAAAAACTGTTTTTT